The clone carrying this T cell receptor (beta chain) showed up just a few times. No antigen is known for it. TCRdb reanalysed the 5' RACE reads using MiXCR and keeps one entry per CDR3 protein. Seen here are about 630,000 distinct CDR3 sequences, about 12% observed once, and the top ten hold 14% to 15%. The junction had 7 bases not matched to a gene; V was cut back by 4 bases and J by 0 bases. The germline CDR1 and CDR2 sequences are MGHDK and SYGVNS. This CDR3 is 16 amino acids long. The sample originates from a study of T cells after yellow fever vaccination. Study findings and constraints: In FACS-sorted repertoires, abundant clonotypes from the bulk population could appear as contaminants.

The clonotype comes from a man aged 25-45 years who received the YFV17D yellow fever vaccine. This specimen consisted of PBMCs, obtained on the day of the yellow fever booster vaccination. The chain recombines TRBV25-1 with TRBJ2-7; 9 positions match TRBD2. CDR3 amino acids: CASSGRLADSSYEQYF. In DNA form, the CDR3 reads TGTGCCAGCAGTGGACGACTAGCGGATAGCTCCTACGAGCAGTACTTC.